One and the same sample provided the 21 T cell receptor beta chains below, sequenced in a study of resident and recirculating memory T cells in vitiligo. TCRdb keeps only in-frame clones here, not all; method: immunoSEQ multiplex PCR. The sample records 40,000 to 45,000 clones, nearly 95% being singletons. Material: blood. Receptor source: a male donor with vitiligo.

The chain is built from TRBV7-2 and TRBJ2-1; no firm D call. Germline loops: CDR1 SGHTA, CDR2 FQGNSA. This CDR3 comprises 15 residues. V dropped 2 bases and J dropped 3 bases, with 11 bases sitting between them. The CDR3 sequence: CASSLSTRDYNEQFF. CDR3 nucleotides: TGTGCCAGCAGCTTATCTACCCGTGACTACAATGAGCAGTTCTTC.

The chain links TRBV10-3 to TRBJ1-5; D is ambiguous. Trimming removed 2 bases from V and 5 bases from J, with 7 bases in between. The CDR3 covers 13 residues. Germline assignment: CDR1 ENHRY and CDR2 SYGVKD. The CDR3 here is CAISEDTYQPQHF. For the CDR3, the DNA is TGTGCCATCAGTGAGGACACTTATCAGCCCCAGCATTTT.

This chain joins TRBV13 and TRBJ2-1; D gene unclear. The CDR3 consists of 13 residues. The ends were cut back, 1 base at V and 8 bases at J, with 9 bases in the middle. Germline V gene sequence: CDR1 PRHDT, CDR2 FYEKMQ (reference sequence). The CDR3 here is CASSLAAAYEQFF. The CDR3 DNA reads TGTGCCAGCAGCTTAGCTGCGGCGTATGAGCAGTTCTTC.

V usage is TRBV7-2 and J usage is TRBJ1-6; TRBD1 might be the D (5 bases). V lost 1 base and J lost 7, with 23 bases in between. The CDR3 spans 19 residues. Germline assignment: CDR1 SGHTA and CDR2 FQGNSA. CDR3 nucleotides: TGTGCCAGCAGCTTAGGATTTAAGTTGGGGGGAAGCTTGAATTCACCCCTCCACTTT. Translation: CASSLGFKLGGSLNSPLHF.

The chain couples TRBV7-2 to TRBJ2-1; TRBD2 matches 12 bases. V lost 6 bases and J lost 4; bases outside the gene matches: 7. Germline V gene lookup returns CDR1 SGHTA and CDR2 FQGNSA. The CDR3 extends over 16 amino acids. CDR3 amino acids: CASRKGGTSGYNEQFF. CDR3 coding DNA: TGTGCCAGCAGAAAAGGGGGGACTAGCGGGTACAATGAGCAGTTCTTC.

This chain uses TRBV7-8 with TRBJ2-3; 7 bases match TRBD2. V shed 4 bases, J shed 6 bases, and the junction held 1 base outside the gene matches. In germline, CDR1 is SGHVS, CDR2 FQNEAQ. This CDR3 is 12 amino acids long. The CDR3 DNA sequence: TGTGCCAGCAGCTGGGGGGGGGATACGCAGTATTTT. Translation gives CASSWGGDTQYF.

This chain joins TRBV5-5 and TRBJ2-1; no clear D. The CDR3 has 15 residues. V was shortened by 4 bases and J by 0 bases, with 11 bases between the two germline ends. Germline V gene data show CDR1 as SGHKS and CDR2 as YYEKEE (reference sequence). CDR3 sequence: CASSVSLSSYNEQFF. CDR3 DNA sequence: TGTGCCAGCAGCGTATCACTAAGCTCCTACAATGAGCAGTTCTTC.

This clone was observed a handful of times. The rearrangement joins TRBV4-1 to TRBJ1-2; 12 bases align to TRBD1. The CDR3 has 15 amino acids. Germline assignment: CDR1 MGHRA and CDR2 YSYEKL. V trimming: 1 base; J trimming: 8 bases; junction bases outside the gene matches: 5. This CDR3 is CASSQVGQGARGYTF. The DNA of the CDR3 is TGCGCCAGCAGCCAAGTGGGACAGGGGGCGCGGGGCTACACCTTC.

The chain employs TRBV2 and TRBJ2-5, with 7 bases identical to TRBD2. Germline loops: CDR1 SNHLY, CDR2 FYNNEI. The CDR3 runs to 12 residues. The V segment lost 5 bases and the J segment 6 bases; nucleotides outside the gene matches: 3. Written as DNA, the CDR3 is TGTGCCAGCAGTTCTAGCGGACAGACCCAGTACTTC. As protein: CASSSSGQTQYF.

This chain joins TRBV7-3 and TRBJ2-5; TRBD2 aligns across 7 bases. Germline-derived CDR1 and CDR2 are SGHTA and FQGTGA. With V trimmed by 2 bases and J by 4 bases, 4 bases remained unmatched. The CDR3 sequence is 14 residues long. CDR3 coding DNA: TGTGCCAGCAGCTTAGACGGGGGGTTAGAGACCCAGTACTTC. Translated: CASSLDGGLETQYF.

The genes are TRBV12-5 and TRBJ1-2; D remains unclear. The germline V gene has CDR1 LGHNT and CDR2 FRNRAP. The CDR3 length is 12 residues. The V and J ends lost 2 bases and 9 bases respectively, with 10 bases between them. The CDR3 DNA is TGTGCTAGTGGTTTGACACTAGGTAGCTACACCTTC. Its translation is CASGLTLGSYTF.

The chain has TRBV11-2 and TRBJ2-7; possibly TRBD2 for D (6 bases). The V gene lost 2 bases and the J gene lost 0 bases, with 11 bases spanning the gap. CDR1 and CDR2 (germline): SGHAT, FQNNGV. CDR3 length: 15 amino acids. The CDR3 protein is CASSLLSGGSYEQYF. CDR3 in DNA: TGTGCCAGCAGCTTATTATCCGGGGGCTCCTACGAGCAGTACTTC. The full variable domain, completed using reference TRBV11-2 and TRBJ2-7, is EAGVAQSPRYKIIEKRQSVAFWCNPISGHATLYWYQQILGQGPKLLIQFQNNGVVDDSQLPKDRFSAERLKGVDSTLKIQPAKLEDSAVYLCASSLLSGGSYEQYFGPGTRLTVT.

The rearrangement uses TRBV5-1 and TRBJ2-3; 10 nucleotides match TRBD2. Germline loops: CDR1 SGHRS, CDR2 YFSETQ. CDR3 length equals 16 residues. After removal of 2 bases from V and 2 bases from J, the junction contained 5 bases not matched to a gene. CDR3 sequence (DNA): TGCGCCAGCAGCTTCCTAGCGGGGGAGAACACAGATACGCAGTATTTT. Residues: CASSFLAGENTDTQYF.

The gene calls are TRBV4-3 and TRBJ2-2, with D possibly TRBD2 on 5 matching bases. V shed 1 base and J shed 6 bases, with 6 bases lying between them. There are 13 residues in the CDR3. CDR1 and CDR2 (germline): LGHNA, YSLEER. Here the CDR3 reads CASSQAGSGELFF. The CDR3 DNA reads as TGCGCCAGCAGCCAAGCGGGGTCCGGGGAGCTGTTTTTT.

J is TRBJ2-7 and V is TRBV29-1; the match to TRBD2 covers 8 bases. The germline V gene has CDR1 SQVTM and CDR2 ANQGSEA. The CDR3 consists of 12 residues. The V segment lost 5 bases and the J segment 3 bases; nucleotides outside the gene matches: 3. The CDR3 loop is CSVRTSSYEQYF. DNA for the CDR3: TGCAGCGTTCGGACTAGCAGCTACGAGCAGTACTTC.

This chain links TRBV5-6 with TRBJ1-2, with 7 bases aligning to TRBD1. This CDR3 spans 17 amino acids. J lost 6 bases, V lost 3 bases, and 17 bases had no gene match. Looked up from germline, CDR1 is SGHDT and CDR2 is YYEEEE. CDR3 sequence reads: CASSSFRGRLEGDGYTF. For the CDR3, the DNA is TGTGCCAGCAGCTCCTTTAGGGGGCGCCTGGAGGGGGATGGCTACACCTTC.

The J gene is TRBJ1-5, the V gene TRBV7-2, with 7 bases that match TRBD1. This CDR3 region has 16 residues. Looked up from germline, CDR1 is SGHTA and CDR2 is FQGNSA. Trimming at V came to 0 bases and at J to 6 bases, leaving 8 bases not matched to a gene. The DNA of the CDR3 is TGTGCCAGCAGCTTAGCCCCGCGACAGGGTATTCAGCCCCAGCATTTT. Translation: CASSLAPRQGIQPQHF.

The rearrangement links TRBV4-1 to TRBJ2-3; TRBD1 matches at 9 bases. Germline V gene sequence: CDR1 MGHRA, CDR2 YSYEKL. Trimming at V came to 0 bases and at J to 4 bases, leaving 5 bases not matched to a gene. The CDR3 length is 16 residues. The CDR3 is CASSQDRTGVSDTQYF. CDR3 nucleotides: TGCGCCAGCAGCCAAGATCGGACAGGGGTGTCAGATACGCAGTATTTT.

This rearrangement joins TRBV30 to TRBJ1-5, with no clear D. CDR1 and CDR2 (germline): GTSNPN, SVGIG (reference sequence). The V end lost 1 base, the J end lost 6 bases, and 13 bases lay between the germline ends. This CDR3 is 14 amino acids long. The CDR3 bases are TGTGCCTGGAGTGGGAAGATAGCGGGTCAGCCCCAGCATTTT. Translating it yields CAWSGKIAGQPQHF.

This sequence joins TRBV27 and TRBJ1-2, with a possible D match to TRBD1 (6 bases). Between the trimmed V and J ends, which lost 6 bases and 4 bases, there was a span of 15 bases. This CDR3 has 14 amino acids. Germline-derived CDR1 and CDR2 are MNHEY and SMNVEV (reference sequence). The CDR3 DNA reads as TGTGCCAGCAGCGGCAGGGGAGAGTTCTATGGCTACACCTTC. This codes for CASSGRGEFYGYTF.

The chain employs TRBV7-8 and TRBJ1-3; D is unresolved. Germline V lookup: CDR1 SGHVS, CDR2 FQNEAQ. The CDR3 extends over 14 amino acids. Trimming pared 5 bases from V and 10 bases from J, leaving 18 bases between. The CDR3 region is CASSPPVESATIYF. Written as DNA, the CDR3 is TGTGCCAGCAGCCCCCCAGTGGAGTCGGCTACCATATATTTT.